This record concerns one T cell receptor beta chain sequence. These data belong to a study of blood T cell repertoires in COVID-19. Study in general: There were acute and convalescent COVID-19 samples, and they came from the United States, Italy and Spain. In each case, the material was cDNA or gDNA derived from T cells, B-cell-depleted T cells, or PBMCs.

J gave up 2 bases and V 2 bases, and 10 bases lay outside the gene matches. Germline values: CDR1 SGHKS, CDR2 YYEKEE (reference sequence). This CDR3 is 17 amino acids long. Study processing details: Amplified reference gene primers provided the basis for estimating nucleated cell counts. Sequenced by immunoSEQ multiplex PCR; TCRdb stores in-frame clones only, minus some. From that table come the V and J calls and clone size; the DNA was used to work out D and trimming. The repertoire includes roughly 290,000 clones, nearly 90% of them detected once, and 1.7% sits in the top ten. Adults between roughly 18 and 95 years of age took part from 20 to 25 US areas.

This chain uses TRBV5-5 with TRBJ2-5, with 9 bases fitting TRBD2. The sequence was obtained from a woman aged 18-29 years with acute COVID-19. The sequenced sample consisted of PBMCs or T cells enriched from blood (not recorded which). DNA for the CDR3: TGTGCCAGCAGCTTAACTTGGGGAGCGGGAGGTCAAGAGACCCAGTACTTC. Its protein is CASSLTWGAGGQETQYF.